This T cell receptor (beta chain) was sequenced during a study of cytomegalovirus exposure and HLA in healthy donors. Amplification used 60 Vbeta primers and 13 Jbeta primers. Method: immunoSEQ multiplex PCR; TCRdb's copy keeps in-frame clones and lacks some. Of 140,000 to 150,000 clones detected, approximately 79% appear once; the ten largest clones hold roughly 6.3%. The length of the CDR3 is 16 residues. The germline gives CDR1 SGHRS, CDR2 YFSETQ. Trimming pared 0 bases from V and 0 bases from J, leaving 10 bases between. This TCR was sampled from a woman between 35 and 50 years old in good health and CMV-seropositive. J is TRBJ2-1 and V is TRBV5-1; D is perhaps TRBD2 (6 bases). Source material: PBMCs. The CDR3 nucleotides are TGCGCCAGCAGCTTGGACCCCGGGAGCTCCTACAATGAGCAGTTCTTC. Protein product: CASSLDPGSSYNEQFF.